The present T cell receptor (beta chain) was sequenced within a study of shared clonotypes between healthy human individuals. Overall study findings and caveats: Around 5.4% of naive CD4 clonotypes were common to a handful of donors.

Only CD45RO-negative cells positively selected for CCR7 counted as naive CD8 cells, so terminally differentiated effector memory CD45RA+ cells were excluded. Profiled with immunoSEQ multiplex PCR; TCRdb holds only in-frame clones, not every one. The table has a few hundred thousand clones, 95% seen once. Trimming stripped 3 bases from V and 5 bases from J, with 17 bases between. The germline V gene has CDR1 SGDLS and CDR2 YYNGEE. The CDR3 runs to 15 residues. As regards this clone: No antigen is known for it.

Sequencing was carried out using naive CD8+ T cells sorted from blood. The rearrangement links TRBV9 to TRBJ1-2; D is ambiguous. The TCR comes from a woman aged 30 to 39 in good health. The CDR3 sequence is CASSGHHDGRYGYTF. In DNA form, the CDR3 reads TGTGCCAGCAGCGGACACCATGATGGTCGATATGGCTACACCTTC.